This T cell receptor (beta chain) was profiled in a study of somatic mutations in cytotoxic T cells in rheumatoid arthritis (TCRdb year 2017). Context from the whole study: Some V beta antibody-stained T-cell populations were flow-sorted on a FACSAria II or Sony SH800 at nearly 100% purity, and sorted V beta1+ cells also underwent TCRB sequencing. TCRB deep sequencing covered approximately 69 patients with rheumatoid arthritis along with 20 to 25 healthy controls. In newly diagnosed rheumatoid arthritis without treatment, the study examined if expanded CD8+ T-cell clones harbor somatic mutations, relying on TCRB deep sequencing to characterize clonality. Patients and controls did not essentially differ in median age, which was nearly identical between the groups. What the work shows at the level of the full study, not this receptor alone: The antigen targets of the expanded CD8+ clones were unknown, and absence from virus-specific databases did not rule out viral specificity. There was no significant difference in CD8+ T-cell clonality between rheumatoid arthritis patients and age-matched healthy controls. Healthy controls showed no age-related increase in CD8+ clonality, whereas patients did (Spearman r ≈ 0.5). The slight TRBV07 underrepresentation in patients was not adjusted for multiple comparisons. In about an eighth of the roughly 65 patients the largest CD8+ clone exceeded 20% of CD8+ cells, and several identical CD8+ TCRB sequences were shared between blood and synovial fluid.

Note on this clone: There is no known antigen for this receptor. There are no base qualities to consult, and no much larger clone falls within one base.

Sequencing of TCRB CDR3 was done on genomic DNA with the immunoSEQ assay. Per the source publication's procedure: Nothing other than productive TCRB rearrangements was included in the analyses. Defining a clone by its unique TCRB CDR3 sequence, the study calculated clonality as a productive clonality index derived from Shannon entropy. Repertoire overlap between two samples was calculated from the template counts of each clone relative to total templates per sample. A correlation with a Spearman r of 0.61 was found between V-gene usage by flow cytometry and V-gene usage by TCRB sequencing. TCRdb's version of the immuneACCESS table is confined to in-frame rearrangements and falls short of the full clone set. An unresolved V gene accounts for under half of the shortfall where checked; the remainder is of unknown origin. V, J and clone size derive from that table, while D and trimming were established from the DNA sequence. The sample table holds some 35,000 clones, of which under 90% were seen once. Together, the top ten hold 3% to 3.5% of the sample.

CDR3 length: 13 amino acids, cysteine to phenylalanine. CDR3 DNA only is kept here, 39 bases in frame from base 1. V and J are truncated by 5 bases and 5 bases respectively, leaving an intervening sequence of 13 bases. The germline V gene gives CDR1 as MDHEN and CDR2 as SYDVKM. The roughly 20 healthy controls were blood donors whose buffy coats were used; they had a median age of about 59 years (range 21-70), and under 60% were female. CD4+ and CD8+ cells were isolated by positive magnetic bead selection on an AutoMACS, and purity was checked by flow cytometry. Peripheral blood mononuclear cells were obtained using density gradient separation with Ficoll-Paque PLUS. DNA from CD4-enriched, CD8-enriched or PBMC samples was extracted using Nucleospin Tissue or Tissue XS kits and then quantified on a Qubit 2.0 fluorometer.

This TCR came from a man aged 40-55 years in good health. The sequencing sample was made of CD8+ T cells sorted from blood. The chain uses TRBV28 and TRBJ2-7; no D segment can be confidently identified. The CDR3 in this case is CASSTPVSHEQYF. The DNA sequence follows: TGTGCCAGCAGTACCCCGGTATCCCACGAGCAGTACTTC.